This passage covers 7 T cell receptor beta chains from one sample sequenced in a study of OX40 agonist ivuxolimab in advanced cancers. Using immunoSEQ multiplex PCR, the repertoire was profiled, and TCRdb retains in-frame clones only, with some absent. This sample has more than 80,000 clones, with approximately 90% found just once. The specimen was CD4+ or CD8+ T cells sorted from blood, collected in a trial of the OX40 agonist ivuxolimab. Every receptor here comes from an adult with an advanced solid tumor such as melanoma, head and neck, liver or kidney cancer.

V gene TRBV28 combines with J gene TRBJ1-6, with 11 bases matching TRBD1. This CDR3 comprises 15 residues. CDR1 and CDR2 from the germline V gene are MDHEN and SYDVKM. With V trimmed by 5 bases and J by 8 bases, 5 bases remained unmatched. CDR3 coding DNA: TGTGCCAGCAGTAGGGGGGACAGGGGGGATTCACCCCTCCACTTT. Its translation is CASSRGDRGDSPLHF.

V is TRBV19 and J is TRBJ1-4; TRBD1 agrees at 8 bases. V lost 8 bases, J lost 7 bases, and 6 bases stayed unmatched. Germline values: CDR1 LNHDA, CDR2 SQIVND (reference sequence). The CDR3 runs 13 residues. The CDR3 region has the DNA TGTGCCAGTCGGGACAGGCAAATTGAAAAACTGTTTTTT. This translates into CASRDRQIEKLFF.

The genes are TRBV6-5 and TRBJ2-1; no reliable D call. The germline gives CDR1 MNHEY, CDR2 SVGAGI. V lost 2 bases, J lost 4 bases, and 9 bases lay in between. This CDR3 region has 14 residues. DNA of the CDR3: TGTGCCAGCAGTTACCGGCAGCCTTACAATGAGCAGTTCTTC. This translates into CASSYRQPYNEQFF.

Of note for this clone: This sample includes further DNA sequences coding for the same CDR3. V and J are TRBV9 and TRBJ2-5, with 7 bases aligning to TRBD1. Germline V gives CDR1 SGDLS, CDR2 YYNGEE. The V and J ends lost 0 bases and 5 bases, in that order; junction bases with no gene match: 4. The CDR3 consists of 14 residues. CDR3 sequence: CASSVEGAGETQYF. The CDR3, as DNA: TGTGCCAGCAGCGTAGAGGGGGCTGGGGAGACCCAGTACTTC.

This chain links TRBV5-5 with TRBJ2-3, with 9 bases matching TRBD1. CDR1 is SGHKS, CDR2 YYEKEE, per germline (reference sequence). V lost 0 bases and J lost 3; bases outside the gene matches: 11. The CDR3 has 18 amino acids. CDR3: CASSLGTGGAYGTDTQYF. For the CDR3, the DNA is TGTGCCAGCAGCTTGGGAACAGGGGGCGCTTATGGGACAGATACGCAGTATTTT.

V usage is TRBV4-1 and J usage is TRBJ2-2; 10 nucleotides agree with TRBD2. The CDR3 sequence is 19 residues long. Germline V CDR1 and CDR2: MGHRA, YSYEKL. The V segment lost 3 bases and the J segment 0 bases; nucleotides outside the gene matches: 10. CDR3 loop: CASSHTPGLAPTNTGELFF. The CDR3 DNA reads as TGCGCCAGCAGCCACACACCGGGACTAGCGCCGACGAACACCGGGGAGCTGTTTTTT.

The rearrangement uses TRBV28 and TRBJ2-7, with TRBD1 matching 9 bases. J gave up 2 bases and V 6 bases, and 2 bases lay outside the gene matches. Germline V gives CDR1 MDHEN, CDR2 SYDVKM. CDR3 length: 13 residues. The CDR3 DNA follows: TGTGCCAGCAGCCGACAGGGGGCCTACGAGCAGTACTTC. Encoded protein: CASSRQGAYEQYF. The full variable domain, its missing parts supplied by reference TRBV28 and TRBJ2-7, is DVKVTQSSRYLVKRTGEKVFLECVQDMDHENMFWYRQDPGLGLRLIYFSYDVKMKEKGDIPEGYSVSREKKERFSLILESASTNQTSMYLCASSRQGAYEQYFGPGTRLTVT.